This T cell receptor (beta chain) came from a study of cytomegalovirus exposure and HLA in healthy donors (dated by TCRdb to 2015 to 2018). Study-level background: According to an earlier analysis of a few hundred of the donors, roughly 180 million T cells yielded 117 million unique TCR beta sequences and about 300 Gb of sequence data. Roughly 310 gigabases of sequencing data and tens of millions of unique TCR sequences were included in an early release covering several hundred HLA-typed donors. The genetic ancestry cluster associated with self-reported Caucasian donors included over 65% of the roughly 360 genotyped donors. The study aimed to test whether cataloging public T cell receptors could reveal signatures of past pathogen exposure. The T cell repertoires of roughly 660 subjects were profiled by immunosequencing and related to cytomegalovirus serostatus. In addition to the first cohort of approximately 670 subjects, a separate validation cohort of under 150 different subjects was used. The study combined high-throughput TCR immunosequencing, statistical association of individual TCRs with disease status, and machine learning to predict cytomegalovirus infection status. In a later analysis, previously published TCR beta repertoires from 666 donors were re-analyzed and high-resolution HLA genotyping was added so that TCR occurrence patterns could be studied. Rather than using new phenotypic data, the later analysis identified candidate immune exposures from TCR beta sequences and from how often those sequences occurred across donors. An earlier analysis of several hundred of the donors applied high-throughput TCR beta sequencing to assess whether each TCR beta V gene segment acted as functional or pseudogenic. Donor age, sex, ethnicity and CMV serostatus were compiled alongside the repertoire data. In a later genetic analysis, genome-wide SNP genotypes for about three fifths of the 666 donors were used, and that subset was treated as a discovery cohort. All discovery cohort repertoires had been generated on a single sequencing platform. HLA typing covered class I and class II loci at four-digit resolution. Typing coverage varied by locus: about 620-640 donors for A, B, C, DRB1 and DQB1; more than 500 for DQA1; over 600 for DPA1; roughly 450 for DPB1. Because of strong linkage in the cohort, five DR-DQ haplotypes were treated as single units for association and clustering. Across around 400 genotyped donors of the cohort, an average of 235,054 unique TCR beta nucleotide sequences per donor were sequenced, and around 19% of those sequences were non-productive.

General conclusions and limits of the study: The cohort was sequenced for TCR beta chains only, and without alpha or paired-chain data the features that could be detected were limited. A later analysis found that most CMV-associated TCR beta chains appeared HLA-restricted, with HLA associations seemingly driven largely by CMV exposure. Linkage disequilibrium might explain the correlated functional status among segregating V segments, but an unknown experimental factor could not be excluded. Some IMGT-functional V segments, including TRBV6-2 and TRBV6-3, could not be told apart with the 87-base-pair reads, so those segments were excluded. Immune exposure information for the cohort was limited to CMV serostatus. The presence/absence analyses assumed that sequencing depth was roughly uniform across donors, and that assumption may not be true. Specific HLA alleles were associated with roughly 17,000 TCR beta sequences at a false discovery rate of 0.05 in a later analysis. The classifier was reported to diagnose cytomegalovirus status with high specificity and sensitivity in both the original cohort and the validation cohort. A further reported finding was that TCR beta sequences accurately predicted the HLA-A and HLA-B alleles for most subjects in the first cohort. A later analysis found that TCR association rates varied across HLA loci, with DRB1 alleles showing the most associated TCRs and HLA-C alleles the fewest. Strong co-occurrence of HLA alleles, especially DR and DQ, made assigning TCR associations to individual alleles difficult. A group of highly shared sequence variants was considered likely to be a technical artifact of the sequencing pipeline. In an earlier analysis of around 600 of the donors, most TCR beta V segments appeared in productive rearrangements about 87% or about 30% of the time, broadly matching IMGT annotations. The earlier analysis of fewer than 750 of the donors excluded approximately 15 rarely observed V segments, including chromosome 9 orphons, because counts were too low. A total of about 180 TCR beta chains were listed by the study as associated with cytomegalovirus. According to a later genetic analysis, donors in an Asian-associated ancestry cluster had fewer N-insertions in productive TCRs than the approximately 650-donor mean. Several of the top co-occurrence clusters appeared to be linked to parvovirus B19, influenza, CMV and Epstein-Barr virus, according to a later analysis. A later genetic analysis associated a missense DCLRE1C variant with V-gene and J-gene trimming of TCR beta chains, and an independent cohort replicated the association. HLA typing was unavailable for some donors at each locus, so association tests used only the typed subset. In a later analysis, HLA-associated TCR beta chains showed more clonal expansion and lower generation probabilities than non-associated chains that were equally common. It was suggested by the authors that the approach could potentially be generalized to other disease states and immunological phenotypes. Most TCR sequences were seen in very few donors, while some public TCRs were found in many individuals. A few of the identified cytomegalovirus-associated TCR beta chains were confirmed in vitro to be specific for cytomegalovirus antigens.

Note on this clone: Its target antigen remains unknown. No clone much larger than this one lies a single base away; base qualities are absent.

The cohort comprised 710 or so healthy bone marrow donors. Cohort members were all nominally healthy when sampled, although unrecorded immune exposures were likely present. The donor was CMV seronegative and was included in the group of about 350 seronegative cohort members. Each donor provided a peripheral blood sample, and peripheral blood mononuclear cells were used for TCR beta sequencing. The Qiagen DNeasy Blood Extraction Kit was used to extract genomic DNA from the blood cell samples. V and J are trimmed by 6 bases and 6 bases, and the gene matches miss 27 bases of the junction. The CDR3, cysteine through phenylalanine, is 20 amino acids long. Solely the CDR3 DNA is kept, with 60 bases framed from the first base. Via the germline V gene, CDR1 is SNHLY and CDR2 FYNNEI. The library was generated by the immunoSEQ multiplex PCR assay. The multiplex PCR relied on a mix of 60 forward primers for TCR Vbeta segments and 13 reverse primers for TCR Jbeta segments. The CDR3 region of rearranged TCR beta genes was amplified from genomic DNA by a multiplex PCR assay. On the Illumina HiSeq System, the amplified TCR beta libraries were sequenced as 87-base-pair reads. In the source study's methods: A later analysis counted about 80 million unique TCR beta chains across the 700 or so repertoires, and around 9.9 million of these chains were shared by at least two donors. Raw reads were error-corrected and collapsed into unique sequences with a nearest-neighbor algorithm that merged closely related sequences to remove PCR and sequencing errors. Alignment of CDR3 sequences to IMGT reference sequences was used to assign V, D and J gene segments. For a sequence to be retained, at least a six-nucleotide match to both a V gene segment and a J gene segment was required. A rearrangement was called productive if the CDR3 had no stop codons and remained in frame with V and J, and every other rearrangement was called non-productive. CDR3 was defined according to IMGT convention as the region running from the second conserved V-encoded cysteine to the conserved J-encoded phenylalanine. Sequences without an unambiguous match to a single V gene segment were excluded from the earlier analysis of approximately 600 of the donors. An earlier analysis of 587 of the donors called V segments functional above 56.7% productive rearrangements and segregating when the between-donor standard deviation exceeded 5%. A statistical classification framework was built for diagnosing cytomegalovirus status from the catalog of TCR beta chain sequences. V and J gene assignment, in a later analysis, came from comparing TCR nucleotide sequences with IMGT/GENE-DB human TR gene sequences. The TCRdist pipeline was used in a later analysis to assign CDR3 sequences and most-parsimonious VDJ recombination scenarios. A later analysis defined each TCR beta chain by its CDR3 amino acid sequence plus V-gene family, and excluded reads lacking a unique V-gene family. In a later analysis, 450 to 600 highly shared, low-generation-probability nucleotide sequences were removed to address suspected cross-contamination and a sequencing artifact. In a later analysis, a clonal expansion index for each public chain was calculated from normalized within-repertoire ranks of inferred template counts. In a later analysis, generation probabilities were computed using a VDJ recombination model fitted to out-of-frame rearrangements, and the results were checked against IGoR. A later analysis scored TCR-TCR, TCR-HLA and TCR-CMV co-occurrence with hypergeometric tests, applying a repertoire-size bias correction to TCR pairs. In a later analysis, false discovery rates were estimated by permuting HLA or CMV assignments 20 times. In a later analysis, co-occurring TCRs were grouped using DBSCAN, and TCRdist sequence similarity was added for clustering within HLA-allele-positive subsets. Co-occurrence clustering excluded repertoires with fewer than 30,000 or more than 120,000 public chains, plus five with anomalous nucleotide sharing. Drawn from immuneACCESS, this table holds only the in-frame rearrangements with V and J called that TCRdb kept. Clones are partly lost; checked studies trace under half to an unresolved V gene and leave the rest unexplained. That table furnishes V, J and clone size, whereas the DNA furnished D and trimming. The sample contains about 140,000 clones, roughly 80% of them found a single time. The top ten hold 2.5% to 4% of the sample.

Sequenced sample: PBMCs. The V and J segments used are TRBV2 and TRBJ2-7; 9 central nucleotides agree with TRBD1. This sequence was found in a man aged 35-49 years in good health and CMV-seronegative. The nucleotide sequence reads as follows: TGTGCCAGCAGCGAATCGGACGGGACAGGGCATGTTTCTCCTCTATCCGAGCAGTACTTC. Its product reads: CASSESDGTGHVSPLSEQYF.